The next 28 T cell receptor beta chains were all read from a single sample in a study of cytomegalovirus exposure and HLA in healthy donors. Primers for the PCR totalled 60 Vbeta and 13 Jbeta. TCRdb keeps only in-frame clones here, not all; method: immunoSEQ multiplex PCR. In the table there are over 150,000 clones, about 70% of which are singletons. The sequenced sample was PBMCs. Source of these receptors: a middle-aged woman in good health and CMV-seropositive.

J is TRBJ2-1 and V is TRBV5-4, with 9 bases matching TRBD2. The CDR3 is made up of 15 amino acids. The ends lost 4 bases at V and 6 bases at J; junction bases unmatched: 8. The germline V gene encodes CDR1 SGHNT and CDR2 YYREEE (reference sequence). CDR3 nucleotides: TGTGCCAGCAGCCCGGCCGGGACTAGCCCCAATGAGCAGTTCTTC. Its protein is CASSPAGTSPNEQFF.

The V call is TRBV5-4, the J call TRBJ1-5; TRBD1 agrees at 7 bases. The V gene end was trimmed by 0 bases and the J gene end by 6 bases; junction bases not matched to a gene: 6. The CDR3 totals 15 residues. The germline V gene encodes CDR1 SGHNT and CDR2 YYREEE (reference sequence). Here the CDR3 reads CASSLDGQGGQPQHF. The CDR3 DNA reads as TGTGCCAGCAGCTTGGATGGGCAGGGGGGTCAGCCCCAGCATTTT.

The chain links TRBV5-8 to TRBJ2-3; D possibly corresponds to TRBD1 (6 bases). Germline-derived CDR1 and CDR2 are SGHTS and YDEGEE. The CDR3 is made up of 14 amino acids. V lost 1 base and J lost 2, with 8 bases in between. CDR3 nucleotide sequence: TGTGCCAGCAGCTTGCCAGGGGTCACAGATACGCAGTATTTT. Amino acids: CASSLPGVTDTQYF.

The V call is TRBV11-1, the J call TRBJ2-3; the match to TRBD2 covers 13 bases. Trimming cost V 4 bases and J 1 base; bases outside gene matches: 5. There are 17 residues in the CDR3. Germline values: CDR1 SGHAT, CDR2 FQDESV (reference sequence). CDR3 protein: CASSSGLAGIRTDTQYF. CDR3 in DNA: TGTGCCAGCAGCTCGGGACTAGCGGGAATCCGCACAGATACGCAGTATTTT.

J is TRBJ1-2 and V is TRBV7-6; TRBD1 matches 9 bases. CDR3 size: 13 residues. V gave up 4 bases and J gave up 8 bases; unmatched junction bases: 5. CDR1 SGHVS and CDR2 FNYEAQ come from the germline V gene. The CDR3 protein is CASSWDRVGGYTF. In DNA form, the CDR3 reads TGTGCCAGCAGCTGGGACAGGGTGGGCGGCTACACCTTC.

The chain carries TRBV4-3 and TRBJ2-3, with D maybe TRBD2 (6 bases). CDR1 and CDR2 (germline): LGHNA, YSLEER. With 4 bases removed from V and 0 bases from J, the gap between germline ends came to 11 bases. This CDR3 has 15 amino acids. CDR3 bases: TGCGCCAGCAGCCCGGGCGGGGTTAGCACAGATACGCAGTATTTT. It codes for CASSPGGVSTDTQYF.

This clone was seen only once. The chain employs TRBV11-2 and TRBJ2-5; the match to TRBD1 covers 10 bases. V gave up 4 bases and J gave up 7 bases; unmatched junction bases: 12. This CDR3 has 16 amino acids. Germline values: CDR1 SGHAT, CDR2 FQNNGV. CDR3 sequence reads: CASSSQTGGAGGTQYF. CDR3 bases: TGTGCCAGCAGCTCTCAGACAGGGGGCGCAGGGGGGACCCAGTACTTC.

The CDR3 loop is CSVEPGTGGIDTQYF. CDR3 bases: TGCAGCGTTGAACCTGGGACAGGGGGCATTGATACGCAGTATTTT. This chain joins TRBV29-1 and TRBJ2-3, with 12 nucleotides matching TRBD1. CDR3 length equals 15 residues. Germline V CDR1 and CDR2: SQVTM, ANQGSEA. The J segment lost 6 bases and the V segment lost 2 bases, leaving 6 bases of the junction unmatched.

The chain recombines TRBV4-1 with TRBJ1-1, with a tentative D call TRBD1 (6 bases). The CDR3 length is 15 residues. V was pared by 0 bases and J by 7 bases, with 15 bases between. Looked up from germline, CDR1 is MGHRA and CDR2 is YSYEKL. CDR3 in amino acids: CASSQERQAGCEAFF. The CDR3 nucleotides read TGCGCCAGCAGCCAAGAAAGACAGGCTGGCTGTGAAGCTTTCTTT.

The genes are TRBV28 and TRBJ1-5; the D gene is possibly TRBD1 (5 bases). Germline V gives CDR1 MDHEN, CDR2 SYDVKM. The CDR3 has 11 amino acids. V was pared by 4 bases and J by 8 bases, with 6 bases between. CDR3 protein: CASSWGEPQHF. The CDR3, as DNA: TGTGCCAGCAGTTGGGGGGAGCCCCAGCATTTT.

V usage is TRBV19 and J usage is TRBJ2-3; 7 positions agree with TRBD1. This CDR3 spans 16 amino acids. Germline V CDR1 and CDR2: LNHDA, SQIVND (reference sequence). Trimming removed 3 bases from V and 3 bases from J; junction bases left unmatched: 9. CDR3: CASSMASVQGTDTQYF. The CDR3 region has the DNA TGTGCCAGTAGTATGGCGAGTGTACAGGGGACAGATACGCAGTATTTT. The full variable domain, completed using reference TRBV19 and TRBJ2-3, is DGGITQSPKYLFRKEGQNVTLSCEQNLNHDAMYWYRQDPGQGLRLIYYSQIVNDFQKGDIAEGYSVSREKKESFPLTVTSAQKNPTAFYLCASSMASVQGTDTQYFGPGTRLTVL.

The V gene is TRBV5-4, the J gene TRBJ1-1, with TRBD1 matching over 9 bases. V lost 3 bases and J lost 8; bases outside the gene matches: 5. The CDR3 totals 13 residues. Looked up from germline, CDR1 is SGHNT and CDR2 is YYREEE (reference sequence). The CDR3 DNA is TGTGCCAGCAGCTGGGACAGGGAAGGAGAAGCTTTCTTT. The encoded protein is CASSWDREGEAFF.

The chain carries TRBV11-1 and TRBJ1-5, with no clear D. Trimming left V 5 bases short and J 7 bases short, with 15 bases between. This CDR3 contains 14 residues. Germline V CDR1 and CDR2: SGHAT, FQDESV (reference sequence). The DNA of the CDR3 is TGTGCCAGCAGCGATGACGGGATGGAACAGCCCCAGCATTTT. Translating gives CASSDDGMEQPQHF.

As DNA, the CDR3 is TGTGCCAGCAGCTCTACTAGCGGAAATGAGCAGTTCTTC. Encoded protein: CASSSTSGNEQFF. V usage is TRBV7-2 and J usage is TRBJ2-1; 8 bases map to TRBD2. The CDR3 loop spans 13 amino acids. The J segment lost 7 bases and the V segment lost 4 bases, leaving 3 bases of the junction unmatched. The germline gives CDR1 SGHTA, CDR2 FQGNSA.

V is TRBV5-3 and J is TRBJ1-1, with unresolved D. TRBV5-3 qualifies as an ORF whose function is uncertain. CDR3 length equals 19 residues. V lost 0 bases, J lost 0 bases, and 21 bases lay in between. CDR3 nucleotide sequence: TGTGCCAGAAGCTTGGCTAGGCGGCAGACCGACCCTTTGAACACTGAAGCTTTCTTT. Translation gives CARSLARRQTDPLNTEAFF.

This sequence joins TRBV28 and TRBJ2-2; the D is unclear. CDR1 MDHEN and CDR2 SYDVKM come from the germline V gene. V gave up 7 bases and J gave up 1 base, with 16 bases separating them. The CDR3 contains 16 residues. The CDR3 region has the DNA TGTGCCAGCAAGACCACGAGCAGGCAGAACACCGGGGAGCTGTTTTTT. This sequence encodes CASKTTSRQNTGELFF.

As DNA, the CDR3 is TGTGCCAGCAGTCCGCGGGGCAGGGGAGGGGGGCCCCAGCATTTT. It specifies CASSPRGRGGGPQHF. The rearrangement links TRBV27 to TRBJ1-5, with D perhaps matching TRBD1 (6 bases). The V end lost 5 bases, the J end lost 9 bases, and 20 bases lay between the germline ends. This CDR3 spans 15 amino acids. Germline assignment: CDR1 MNHEY and CDR2 SMNVEV (reference sequence).

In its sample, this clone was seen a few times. The DNA of the CDR3 is TGTGCCAGTAGTATTAGGACAGACATCTACGAGCAGTACTTC. This gives the protein CASSIRTDIYEQYF. The gene calls are TRBV19 and TRBJ2-7, with a tentative D call TRBD1 (6 bases). V shed 3 bases and J shed 3 bases, with 12 bases lying between them. Germline loops: CDR1 LNHDA, CDR2 SQIVND (reference sequence). This CDR3 has 14 amino acids.

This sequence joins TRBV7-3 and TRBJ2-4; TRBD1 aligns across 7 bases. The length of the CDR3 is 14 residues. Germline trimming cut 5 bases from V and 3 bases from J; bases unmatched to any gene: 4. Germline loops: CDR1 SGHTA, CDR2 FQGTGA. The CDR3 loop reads CASSPGQIKNIQYF. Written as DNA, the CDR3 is TGTGCCAGCAGCCCGGGACAGATCAAAAACATTCAGTACTTC. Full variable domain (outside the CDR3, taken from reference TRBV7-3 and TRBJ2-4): GAGVSQTPSNKVTEKGKYVELRCDPISGHTALYWYRQSLGQGPEFLIYFQGTGAADDSGLPNDRFFAVRPEGSVSTLKIQRTERGDSAVYLCASSPGQIKNIQYFGAGTRLSVL.

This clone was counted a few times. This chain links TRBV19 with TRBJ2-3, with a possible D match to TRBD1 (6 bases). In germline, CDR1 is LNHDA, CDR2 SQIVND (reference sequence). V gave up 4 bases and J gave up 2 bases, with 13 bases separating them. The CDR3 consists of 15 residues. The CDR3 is CASSTPRGLTDTQYF. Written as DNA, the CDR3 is TGTGCCAGTAGTACTCCCAGGGGCCTCACAGATACGCAGTATTTT.

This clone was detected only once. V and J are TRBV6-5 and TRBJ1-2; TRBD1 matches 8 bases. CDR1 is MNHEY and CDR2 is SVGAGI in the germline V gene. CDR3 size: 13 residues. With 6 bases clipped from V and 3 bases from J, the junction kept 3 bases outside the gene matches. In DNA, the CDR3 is TGTGCCAGCAGCCCGGACAGGGACTATGGCTACACCTTC. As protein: CASSPDRDYGYTF.

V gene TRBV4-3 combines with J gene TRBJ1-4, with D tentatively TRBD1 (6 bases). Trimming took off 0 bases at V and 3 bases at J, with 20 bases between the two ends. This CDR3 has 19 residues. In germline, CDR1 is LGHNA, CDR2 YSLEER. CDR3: CASSQDAYGQGISNEKLFF. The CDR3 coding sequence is TGCGCCAGCAGCCAAGACGCATACGGGCAGGGGATATCTAATGAAAAACTGTTTTTT.

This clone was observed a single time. The CDR3 coding sequence is TGCGCCAGCAGCTATACAGGCATGAACACTGAAGCTTTCTTT. Its protein product is CASSYTGMNTEAFF. The V gene is TRBV5-1, the J gene TRBJ1-1, with D possibly being TRBD1 (5 bases). Trimming shortened V by 3 bases and J by 0 bases, and 9 bases separated the two germline ends. CDR3 length: 14 residues. Germline-derived CDR1 and CDR2 are SGHRS and YFSETQ.

In DNA form, the CDR3 reads TGCGCCAGCAGTGCGGGGGAGGTCTACGAGCAGTACTTC. Amino acid sequence: CASSAGEVYEQYF. The chain uses TRBV10-2 and TRBJ2-7; TRBD2 is a possible D gene (6 bases). V lost 4 bases to trimming and J lost 3 bases, with 10 bases between them. Germline lookup yields CDR1 WSHSY and CDR2 SAAADI. The length of the CDR3 is 13 residues.

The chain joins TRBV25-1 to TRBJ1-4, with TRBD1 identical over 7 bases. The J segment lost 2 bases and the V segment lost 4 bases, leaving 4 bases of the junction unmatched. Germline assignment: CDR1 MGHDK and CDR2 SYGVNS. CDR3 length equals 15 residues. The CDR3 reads CASSVPGQTNEKLFF. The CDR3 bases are TGTGCCAGCAGTGTCCCGGGACAGACTAATGAAAAACTGTTTTTT.

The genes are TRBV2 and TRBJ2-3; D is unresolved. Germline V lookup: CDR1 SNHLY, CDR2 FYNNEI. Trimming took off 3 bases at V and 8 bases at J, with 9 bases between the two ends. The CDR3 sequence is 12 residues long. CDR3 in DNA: TGTGCCAGCAGTGACCCACCTAGTACGCAGTATTTT. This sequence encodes CASSDPPSTQYF.

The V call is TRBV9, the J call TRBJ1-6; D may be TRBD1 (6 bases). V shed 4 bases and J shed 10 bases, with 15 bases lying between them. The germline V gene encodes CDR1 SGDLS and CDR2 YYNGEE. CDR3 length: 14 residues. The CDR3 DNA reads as TGTGCCAGCAGCTCAACGACAGGTGAATCACCCCTCCACTTT. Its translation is CASSSTTGESPLHF.

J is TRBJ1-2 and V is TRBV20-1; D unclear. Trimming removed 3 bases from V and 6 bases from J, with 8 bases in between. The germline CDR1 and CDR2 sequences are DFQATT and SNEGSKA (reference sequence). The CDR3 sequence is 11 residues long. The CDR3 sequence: CSASIGDGYTF. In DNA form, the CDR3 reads TGCAGTGCTAGTATCGGGGATGGCTACACCTTC.